This T cell receptor (beta chain) was recovered during a study of OX40 agonist ivuxolimab in advanced cancers. Overall study context: Enrolled patients in dose escalation had cancers that were hepatocellular carcinoma, melanoma, renal cell or head and neck cancer. Of mixed ages from about 23 to 85 and averaging roughly 64 years, the group was roughly 85% male.

As for this clone: Its antigen is unidentified.

Sequenced by immunoSEQ multiplex PCR; TCRdb stores in-frame clones only, minus some. Found here are under 65,000 clones, approximately 81% of them singletons; the top ten hold 20%. The study's findings and limits: On average, a greater number of expanded clones characterised CD8+ T cells relative to CD4+.

V was cut by 6 bases and J by 5 bases, with 17 bases left in between. Per the germline V gene, CDR1 is MNHNS and CDR2 is SASEGT. The CDR3 contains 14 residues. The receptor was isolated from an adult with an advanced solid tumor such as melanoma, head and neck, liver or kidney cancer. The material was CD4+ or CD8+ T cells sorted from blood, obtained in a trial of the OX40 agonist ivuxolimab. V usage is TRBV6-1 and J usage is TRBJ2-7; D possibly corresponds to TRBD1 (6 bases). The CDR3 here is CASRPGHPRDEQYV. The CDR3 DNA reads as TGTGCCAGCAGGCCGGGACACCCGAGGGACGAGCAGTACGTC.